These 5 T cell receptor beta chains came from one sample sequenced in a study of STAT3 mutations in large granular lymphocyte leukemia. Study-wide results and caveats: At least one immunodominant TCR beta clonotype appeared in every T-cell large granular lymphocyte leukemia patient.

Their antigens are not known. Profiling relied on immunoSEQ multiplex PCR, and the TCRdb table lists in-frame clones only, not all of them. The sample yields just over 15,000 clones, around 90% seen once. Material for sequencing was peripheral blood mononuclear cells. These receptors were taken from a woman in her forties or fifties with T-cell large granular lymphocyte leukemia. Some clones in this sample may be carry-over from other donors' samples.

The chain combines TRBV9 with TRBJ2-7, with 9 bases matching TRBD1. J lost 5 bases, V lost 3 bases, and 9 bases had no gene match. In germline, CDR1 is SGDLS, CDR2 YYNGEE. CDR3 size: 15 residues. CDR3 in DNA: TGTGCCAGCAGCGCAGAGACAGGGGGTTACGACGAGCAGTACTTC. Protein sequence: CASSAETGGYDEQYF.

CDR3: CASSPAGLDTQYF. CDR3 nucleotides: TGTGCCAGCAGTCCCGCGGGCCTAGATACGCAGTATTTT. The chain is built from TRBV28 and TRBJ2-3; tentative D call: TRBD2 (5 bases). CDR1 is MDHEN, CDR2 SYDVKM, per germline. V dropped 5 bases and J dropped 5 bases, with 11 bases sitting between them. The CDR3 is made up of 13 amino acids.

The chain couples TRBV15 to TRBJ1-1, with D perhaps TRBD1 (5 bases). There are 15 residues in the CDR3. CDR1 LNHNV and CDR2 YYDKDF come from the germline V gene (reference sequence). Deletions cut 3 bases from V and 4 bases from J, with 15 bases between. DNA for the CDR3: TGTGCCACCAGCAGGCCCAGGGATGTGATCACTGAAGCTTTCTTT. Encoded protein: CATSRPRDVITEAFF.

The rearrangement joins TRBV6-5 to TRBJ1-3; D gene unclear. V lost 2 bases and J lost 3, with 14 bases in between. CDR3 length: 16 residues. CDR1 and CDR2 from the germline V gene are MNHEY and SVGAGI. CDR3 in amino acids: CASSYGHLNGGNTIYF. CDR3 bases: TGTGCCAGCAGTTACGGGCACCTCAATGGTGGAAACACCATATATTTT.

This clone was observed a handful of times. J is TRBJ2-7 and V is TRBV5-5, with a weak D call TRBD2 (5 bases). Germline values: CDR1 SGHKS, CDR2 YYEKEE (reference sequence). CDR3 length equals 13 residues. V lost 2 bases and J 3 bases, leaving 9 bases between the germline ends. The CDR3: CASSLRRDYEQYF. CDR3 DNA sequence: TGTGCCAGCAGCTTAAGACGGGACTACGAGCAGTACTTC.